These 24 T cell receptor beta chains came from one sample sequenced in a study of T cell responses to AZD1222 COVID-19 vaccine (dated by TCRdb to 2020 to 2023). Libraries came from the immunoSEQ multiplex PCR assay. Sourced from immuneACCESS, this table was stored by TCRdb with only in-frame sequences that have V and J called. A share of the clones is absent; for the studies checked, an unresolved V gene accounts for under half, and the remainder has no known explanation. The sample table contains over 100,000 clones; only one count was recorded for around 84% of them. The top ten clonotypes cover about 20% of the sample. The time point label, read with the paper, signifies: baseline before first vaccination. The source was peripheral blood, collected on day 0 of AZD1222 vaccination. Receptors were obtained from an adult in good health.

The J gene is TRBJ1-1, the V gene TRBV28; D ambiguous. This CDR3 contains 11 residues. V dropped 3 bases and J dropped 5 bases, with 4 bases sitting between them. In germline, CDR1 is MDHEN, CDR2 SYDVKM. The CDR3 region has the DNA TGTGCCAGCAGTTTCGGGACTGAAGCTTTCTTT. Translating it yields CASSFGTEAFF.

As DNA, the CDR3 is TGCAGTGTGTCCGGGAACTACGAGCAGTACTTC. It specifies CSVSGNYEQYF. V usage is TRBV20-1 and J usage is TRBJ2-7, with TRBD2 as a possible D gene (5 bases). There are 11 residues in the CDR3. Germline V CDR1 and CDR2: DFQATT, SNEGSKA (reference sequence). V gave up 7 bases and J gave up 3 bases, with 10 bases separating them.

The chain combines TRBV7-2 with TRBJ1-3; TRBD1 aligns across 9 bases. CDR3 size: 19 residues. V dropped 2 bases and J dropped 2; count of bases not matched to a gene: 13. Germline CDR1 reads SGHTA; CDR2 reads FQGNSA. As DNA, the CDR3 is TGTGCCAGCAGCTTAACCGGGACAGGGTTCGCTTTGCCTGGAAACACCATATATTTT. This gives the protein CASSLTGTGFALPGNTIYF.

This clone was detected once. CDR3 DNA sequence: TGTGCCACCAGCAGAGACAGTACTCCGTACGAGCAGTACTTC. Its translation: CATSRDSTPYEQYF. This rearrangement joins TRBV15 to TRBJ2-7, with D unclear. Trimming left V 0 bases short and J 4 bases short, with 10 bases between. This CDR3 has 14 amino acids. Germline lookup yields CDR1 LNHNV and CDR2 YYDKDF (reference sequence).

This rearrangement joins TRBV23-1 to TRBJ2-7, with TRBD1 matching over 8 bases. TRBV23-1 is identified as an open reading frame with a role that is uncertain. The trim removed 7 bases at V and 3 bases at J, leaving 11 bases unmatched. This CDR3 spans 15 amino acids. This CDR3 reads CASTPPGQEDYEQYF. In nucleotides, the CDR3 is TGCGCCAGCACCCCGCCGGGACAGGAAGACTACGAGCAGTACTTC.

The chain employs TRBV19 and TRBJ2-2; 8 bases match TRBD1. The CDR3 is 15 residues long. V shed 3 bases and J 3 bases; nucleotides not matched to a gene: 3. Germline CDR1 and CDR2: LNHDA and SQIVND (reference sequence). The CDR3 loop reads CASSILTGDTGELFF. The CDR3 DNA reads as TGTGCCAGTAGTATTTTGACAGGGGACACCGGGGAGCTGTTTTTT.

This CDR3 is CASSQDWTQDEQFF. In DNA form, the CDR3 reads TGCGCCAGCAGCCAAGATTGGACACAGGACGAGCAGTTCTTC. The rearrangement joins TRBV4-3 to TRBJ2-1; possible D gene TRBD1, 5 bases. Germline CDR1 LGHNA, CDR2 YSLEER. V was pared by 0 bases and J by 10 bases, with 13 bases between. This CDR3 is built from 14 residues.

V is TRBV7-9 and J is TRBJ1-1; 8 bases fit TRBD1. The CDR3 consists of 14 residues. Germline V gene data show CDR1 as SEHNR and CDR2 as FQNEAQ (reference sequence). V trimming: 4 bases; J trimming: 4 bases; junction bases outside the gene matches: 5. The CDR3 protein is CASSSGQGVTEAFF. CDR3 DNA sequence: TGTGCCAGCAGCTCAGGACAGGGCGTCACTGAAGCTTTCTTT.

The CDR3 loop is CASSYHTDGSYEQYF. The DNA for the CDR3 is TGTGCCAGCAGTTACCATACGGACGGATCCTACGAGCAGTACTTC. The V call is TRBV6-5, the J call TRBJ2-7; D is undetermined. The CDR3 length is 15 residues. V lost 2 bases and J 1 base, leaving 12 bases between the germline ends. Germline values: CDR1 MNHEY, CDR2 SVGAGI.

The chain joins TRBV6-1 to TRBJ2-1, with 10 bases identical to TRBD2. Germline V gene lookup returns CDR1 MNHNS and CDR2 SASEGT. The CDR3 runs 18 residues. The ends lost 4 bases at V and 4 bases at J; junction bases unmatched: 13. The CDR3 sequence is CASSALGVAGGGYNEQFF. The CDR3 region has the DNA TGTGCCAGCAGTGCCCTTGGAGTAGCGGGGGGCGGGTACAATGAGCAGTTCTTC.

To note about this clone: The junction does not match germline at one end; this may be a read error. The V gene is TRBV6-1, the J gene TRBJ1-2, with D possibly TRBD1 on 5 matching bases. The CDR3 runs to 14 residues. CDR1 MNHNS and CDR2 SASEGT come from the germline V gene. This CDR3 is CASSEVQRQGPLAF. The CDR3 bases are TGTGCCAGCAGTGAAGTGCAAAGGCAGGGCCCCCTTGCCTTC.

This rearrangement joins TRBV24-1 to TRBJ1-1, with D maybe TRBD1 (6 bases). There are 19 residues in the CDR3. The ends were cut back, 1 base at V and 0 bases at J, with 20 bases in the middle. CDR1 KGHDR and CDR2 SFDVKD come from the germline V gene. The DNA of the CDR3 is TGTGCCACCAGTGATTTTACCGGGGCCAGGGGTGACATGAACACTGAAGCTTTCTTT. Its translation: CATSDFTGARGDMNTEAFF.

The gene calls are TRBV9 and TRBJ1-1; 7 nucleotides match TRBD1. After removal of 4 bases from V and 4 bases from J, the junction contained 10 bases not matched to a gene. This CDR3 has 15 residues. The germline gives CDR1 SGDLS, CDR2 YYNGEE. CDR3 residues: CASSLRDSLSTEAFF. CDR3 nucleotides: TGTGCCAGCAGCCTACGGGACAGCTTGAGCACTGAAGCTTTCTTT.

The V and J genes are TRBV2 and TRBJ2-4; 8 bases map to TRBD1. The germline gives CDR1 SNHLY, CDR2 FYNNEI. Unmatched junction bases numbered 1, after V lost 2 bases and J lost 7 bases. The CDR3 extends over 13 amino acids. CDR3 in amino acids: CASSEQGANIQYF. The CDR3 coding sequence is TGTGCCAGCAGTGAACAGGGGGCGAACATTCAGTACTTC. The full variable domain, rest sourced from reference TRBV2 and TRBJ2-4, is EPEVTQTPSHQVTQMGQEVILRCVPISNHLYFYWYRQILGQKVEFLVSFYNNEISEKSEIFDDQFSVERPDGSNFTLKIRSTKLEDSAMYFCASSEQGANIQYFGAGTRLSVL.

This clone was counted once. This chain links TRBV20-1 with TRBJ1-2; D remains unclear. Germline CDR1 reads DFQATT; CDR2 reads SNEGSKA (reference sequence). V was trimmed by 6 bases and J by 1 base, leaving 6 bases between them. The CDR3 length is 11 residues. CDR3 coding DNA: TGCAGTGCGTACAATAACTATGGCTACACCTTC. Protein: CSAYNNYGYTF.

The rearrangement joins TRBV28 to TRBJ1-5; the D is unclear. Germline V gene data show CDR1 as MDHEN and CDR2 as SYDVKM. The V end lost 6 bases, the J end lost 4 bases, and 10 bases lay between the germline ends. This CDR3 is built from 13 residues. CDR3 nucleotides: TGTGCCAGCAGCCTAAACAGAAATCAGCCCCAGCATTTT. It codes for CASSLNRNQPQHF.

This CDR3 reads CSSSQTNEQFF. DNA of the CDR3: TGCAGCTCAAGCCAGACTAATGAGCAGTTCTTC. V and J are TRBV20-1 and TRBJ2-1; D gene ambiguous. The CDR3 loop spans 11 amino acids. The germline V gene has CDR1 DFQATT and CDR2 SNEGSKA (reference sequence).

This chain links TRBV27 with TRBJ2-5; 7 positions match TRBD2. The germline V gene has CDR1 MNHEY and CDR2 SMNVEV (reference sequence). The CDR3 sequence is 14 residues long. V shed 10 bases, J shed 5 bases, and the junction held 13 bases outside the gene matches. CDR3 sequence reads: CATRMGGGGETQYF. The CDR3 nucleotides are TGTGCCACCCGAATGGGGGGGGGAGGCGAGACCCAGTACTTC.

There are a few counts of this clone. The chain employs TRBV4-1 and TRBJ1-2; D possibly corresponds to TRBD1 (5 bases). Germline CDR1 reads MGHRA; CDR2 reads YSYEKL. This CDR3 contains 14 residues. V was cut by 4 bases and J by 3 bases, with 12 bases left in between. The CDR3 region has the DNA TGCGCCAGCAGCCGCAACCAGGGTGACTATGGCTACACCTTC. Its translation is CASSRNQGDYGYTF.

This CDR3 reads CASSNVGTDSDNEQFF. CDR3 bases: TGTGCCAGCAGCAATGTTGGGACAGACTCCGACAATGAGCAGTTCTTC. The genes are TRBV21-1 and TRBJ2-1; TRBD1 was called by the table and not checked on the DNA. TRBV21-1 is deemed a pseudogene. The CDR3 is 16 amino acids.

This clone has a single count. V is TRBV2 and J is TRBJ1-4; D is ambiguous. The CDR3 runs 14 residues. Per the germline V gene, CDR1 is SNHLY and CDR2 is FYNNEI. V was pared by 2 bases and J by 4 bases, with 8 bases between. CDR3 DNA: TGTGCCAGCAGTGAAATGGTTATTAATGAAAAACTGTTTTTT. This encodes CASSEMVINEKLFF.

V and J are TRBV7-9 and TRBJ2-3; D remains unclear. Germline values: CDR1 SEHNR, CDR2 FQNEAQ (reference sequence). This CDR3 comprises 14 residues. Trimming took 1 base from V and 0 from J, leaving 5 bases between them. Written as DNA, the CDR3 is TGTGCCAGCAGCTTAGGAAGAAGCACAGATACGCAGTATTTT. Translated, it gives CASSLGRSTDTQYF.

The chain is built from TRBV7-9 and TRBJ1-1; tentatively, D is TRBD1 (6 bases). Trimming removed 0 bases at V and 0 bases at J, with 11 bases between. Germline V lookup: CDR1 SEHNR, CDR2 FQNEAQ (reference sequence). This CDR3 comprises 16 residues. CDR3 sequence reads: CASSLARRGVNTEAFF. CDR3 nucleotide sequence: TGTGCCAGCAGCTTAGCGCGTAGGGGGGTGAACACTGAAGCTTTCTTT. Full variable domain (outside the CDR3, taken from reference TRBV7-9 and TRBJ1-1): DTGVSQNPRHKITKRGQNVTFRCDPISEHNRLYWYRQTLGQGPEFLTYFQNEAQLEKSRLLSDRFSAERPKGSFSTLEIQRTEQGDSAMYLCASSLARRGVNTEAFFGQGTRLTVV.

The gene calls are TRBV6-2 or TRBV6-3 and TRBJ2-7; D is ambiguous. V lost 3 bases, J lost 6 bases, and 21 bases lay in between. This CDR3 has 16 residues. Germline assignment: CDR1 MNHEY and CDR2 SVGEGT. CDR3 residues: CASSYLAAVAYFEQYF. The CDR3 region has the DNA TGTGCCAGCAGTTATCTCGCGGCAGTAGCCTACTTCGAGCAGTACTTC.